The TCR beta chain described here comes from a study of blood T cell repertoires in COVID-19 (dated by TCRdb to 2020 to 2021). About the full investigation: Samples from collaborators originated in the United States, Italy and Spain and spanned both the acute and convalescent phases of COVID-19. The material from the prospective study consisted of cDNA or gDNA derived from T cells, B-cell-depleted T cells, or PBMCs. Deeply sampled blood TCRbeta repertoires from subjects exposed to, actively infected with, or recovered from COVID-19 were included in the dataset. The repertoires were released in a freely available public database meant as a resource for research on the immune response to SARS-CoV-2. The samples were drawn from two sources: the first 160 participants of the ongoing ImmuneRACE study, and 1,000 to 1,500 subjects contributed by 6 global collaborators. Nearly every sample came with metadata listing a de-identified subject ID, COVID-19 status, age in years and sex. HLA class I and class II types, where available, came from metadata supplied by the sample provider rather than from assay-based typing. The paper as a whole reports these results and caveats: The quantity of clinical and demographic metadata differed by source and by participant and was supplied without curation.

Samples from volunteer blood donors who had recovered from COVID-19 were contributed by a second Seattle source. Whole blood was collected in K2EDTA tubes by collaborating institutions according to the institutions' own protocols. For TCRbeta analysis, collaborators shipped samples as frozen whole blood, isolated PBMCs, or DNA extracted from either of those sample types. As to this clone: This clone's antigen is unknown. No clone much larger than this one lies a single base away; base qualities are absent.

The immunoSEQ Assay, a bias-controlled multiplex PCR, was used to amplify TCRbeta CDR3 regions from genomic DNA. The authors processed their data as follows. Nucleated cell counts per sample were estimated from amplification of reference gene primers within the assay. To quantify the absolute abundance of each unique TCRbeta CDR3 rearrangement, sequence reads were collapsed and filtered. Productive Simpson clonality was computed per sample as the square root of Simpson's diversity index over productive rearrangements. As stored in TCRdb, this immuneACCESS dataset retains in-frame rearrangements with V and J assigned. A fraction of the clones does not appear; measured against another copy, unresolved V genes explain less than half of the discrepancy, and the remainder lacks a known reason. V and J calls and clone size are copied from that table; D and trimming were computed from the DNA. Recorded for this sample are roughly 200,000 clones; about 90% of them occurred a single time. Together, the top ten hold about an eighth of the sample.

Including the terminal cysteine and phenylalanine, the CDR3 comprises 14 residues. Only the CDR3 region is kept as DNA, spanning 42 bases read in frame from base 1. Via the germline V gene, CDR1 is MRHNA and CDR2 SNTAGT. Relative to germline, V is 7 bases shorter and J is 1 base shorter, with 14 bases between their ends. Sequencing was carried out using peripheral blood. The sequence is built from TRBV6-4 and TRBJ2-7; perhaps TRBD2 is the D gene, with 5 bases matching. The receptor comes from a woman aged 18-35 years who had recovered from COVID-19. Here the CDR3 is given as CASNPWTLSYEQYF. The nucleotides are TGTGCCAGCAACCCGTGGACTCTATCCTACGAGCAGTACTTC.